Listed below are T cell receptor beta chains from one sample, sequenced in a study of molecular identifiers for immune sequencing clone quantification. TCRdb re-called the PCR reads with MiXCR, one entry per CDR3 protein. This sample has about 640,000 distinct CDR3 sequences, with around 20% found just once. Sequencing was done on a sample of naive CD8+ T cells from blood, with Jurkat cell RNA spiked in. The receptor set was obtained from a human donor in good health. Some libraries in this study had Jurkat cell RNA spiked in. Each CDR3 is given with its conserved first and last residue. D genes are given only for firm matches. Expanded clones get a size class; other rows say once, few or many, or leave the size out.

clone_size d_call j_call v_call cdr3_nt cdr3_aa
- TRBD2 TRBJ2-7 TRBV27 TGTGCCAGCAGTTCGGGACTAGCGGACTATTCCTACGAGCAGTACTTC CASSSGLADYSYEQYF
- - TRBJ1-1 TRBV30 TGTGCCTGGAGGGACGGAGTAAACACTGAAGCTTTCTTT CAWRDGVNTEAFF
few TRBD1 TRBJ2-7 TRBV7-9 TGTGCCAGCAGTCCGAGGACAGGGGGCGTCGGTGCGAACGAGCAGTACTTC CASSPRTGGVGANEQYF
many TRBD1 TRBJ1-1 TRBV24-1 TGTGCCACCAGTGATTACAGGGGGCAAGCTTTCTTT CATSDYRGQAFF
- TRBD1 TRBJ2-7 TRBV19 TGTGCCAGTAGTTGGCCAGGGGGCTTCTACGAGCAGTACTTC CASSWPGGFYEQYF
many TRBD2 TRBJ2-1 TRBV5-1 TGCGCCAGCAGCTTGTCGAGCGGGAGGCCCCCCTACAATGAGCAGTTCTTC CASSLSSGRPPYNEQFF
many - TRBJ1-2 TRBV28 TGTGCCAGCAGTTATTTGGAGATGGCAGAGCTTAACTATGGCTACACCTTC CASSYLEMAELNYGYTF
- - TRBJ2-1 TRBV15 TGTGCCACCAGCAGAGGAGCAGACAATGAGCAGTTCTTC CATSRGADNEQFF
many - TRBJ2-7 TRBV5-1 TGCGCCAGCAGCTTGGACCCCTTGATGGGGCCCTACGAGCAGTACTTC CASSLDPLMGPYEQYF
many TRBD2 TRBJ2-3 TRBV23-1 TGCGCCAGCAGTCGACTAGCGGGGGATTCTCGGGGAGATACGCAGTATTTT CASSRLAGDSRGDTQYF
- TRBD1 TRBJ2-1 TRBV19 TGTGCCAGTAGTATCTGGACAGGCCCTACAGATGAGCAGTTCTTC CASSIWTGPTDEQFF
many - TRBJ2-7 TRBV4-2 TGTGCCAGCAGCCAAGAAGGAGGGAGGAGCTCCTACGAGCAGTACTTC CASSQEGGRSSYEQYF
few - TRBJ1-2 TRBV4-1 TGCGCCAGCAGCCAAGATCAGCCAGGAAACTATAGCTACACCTTC CASSQDQPGNYSYTF
many TRBD2 TRBJ2-3 TRBV27 TGTGCCAGCGAGGTGCGGCGGGGGTTAGATACGCAGTATTTT CASEVRRGLDTQYF
many - TRBJ2-3 TRBV11-2 TGTGCCAGCAGCGCCAGTATGGACCTGGTCTTCTCAGATACGCAGTATTTT CASSASMDLVFSDTQYF
many - TRBJ2-5 TRBV5-4 TGTGCCAGCAGCTTCACAGGCCAAGAGACCCAGTACTTC CASSFTGQETQYF
- - TRBJ2-7 TRBV30 TGTGCCTGGAGTGTACCCCACCGGACTGGATCCTACGAGCAGTACTTC CAWSVPHRTGSYEQYF
few - TRBJ2-7 TRBV29-1 TGCAGCGTCCCTGGGACCCACTACAAGCAGTACTTC CSVPGTHYKQYF
few - TRBJ2-3 TRBV9 TGTGCCAGCAGCGTGAGCGGGGGACAGGGCATAACAGATACGCGGTATTTT CASSVSGGQGITDTRYF
few - TRBJ1-4 TRBV3-1 TGTGCCAGCAGCCAAGAAGCGTCAACTAATGAAAAACTGTTTTTT CASSQEASTNEKLFF
few - TRBJ2-1 TRBV28 TGTGCCAGCAGTTTTAGGGGTTTGCGGTACAATGAGCAGTTCTTC CASSFRGLRYNEQFF
few - TRBJ1-5 TRBV19 TGTGCCAGTCGAAGCCCAGGGCCGGACCCAAGCAATCAGCCCCAGCATTTT CASRSPGPDPSNQPQHF
many TRBD1 TRBJ1-5 TRBV12-3/TRBV12-4 TGTGCCAGCAGTAGGGGGCCAACGGGCAATCAGCCCCAGCATTTT CASSRGPTGNQPQHF
- - TRBJ2-7 TRBV28 TGTGCCAGCAGTTTAGTAGGGGCATCCTACGAGCAGTACTTC CASSLVGASYEQYF
many - TRBJ1-4 TRBV15 TGTGCCACCGTTCCGGCCGGGGACACTAATGAAAAACTGTTTTTT CATVPAGDTNEKLFF
- TRBD2 TRBJ2-7 TRBV19 TGTGCCAGTAGTACCGGGACTAGGGCCATCCACGAGCAGTACTTC CASSTGTRAIHEQYF
many TRBD2 TRBJ2-5 TRBV7-9 TGTGCCAGCAGCCTCACTAGCGGGGGCATCGAGACCCAGTACTTC CASSLTSGGIETQYF
many TRBD2 TRBJ2-3 TRBV12-3/TRBV12-4 TGTGCCAGCAGTGCTAGCGGCGACAGCACAGATACGCAGTATTTT CASSASGDSTDTQYF
- TRBD1 TRBJ1-2 TRBV3-1 TGTGCCAGCAGCCCAGAAGGACAGGCGGGGGGCTACACCTTC CASSPEGQAGGYTF
many - TRBJ2-7 TRBV20-1 TGCAGTGCTAGAAGCCTCGAGGGGATTGCCTACGAGCAGTACTTC CSARSLEGIAYEQYF
many - TRBJ1-4 TRBV7-9 TGTGCCAGCAGCTACTACGGGGGGCGTCGTGAAAAACTGTTTTTT CASSYYGGRREKLFF
many - TRBJ2-1 TRBV12-3/TRBV12-4 TGTGCCAGCAGGGTTGAGCCGTGGGATGAGCAGTTCTTC CASRVEPWDEQFF
few - TRBJ1-3 TRBV6-6 TGTGCCAGCAGCTCAGGGGCTGGAAACACCATATATTTT CASSSGAGNTIYF